This T cell receptor (beta chain) derives from a study of a mutant IDH1 vaccine in newly diagnosed glioma (dated by TCRdb to 2020 to 2022). A note on the overall study: Patients were given eight vaccinations, in weeks 1, 3, 5, 7, 11, 15, 19 and 23, which matched visits V03 through V10. Vaccination began 4-6 weeks after radiotherapy alone, or alongside temozolomide cycles in the chemotherapy-containing groups. The roughly 33 treated patients were around 60% male and around 40% female, with a mean age of roughly 42 years. Before enrollment, most patients had been given radiochemotherapy with temozolomide as standard therapy, while the rest had received either radiotherapy alone or temozolomide alone. Six visits were used for peripheral blood collection: V03 (baseline), V05, V07, V10, V12 and V13. For exploratory analyses, under 30 treated patients had longitudinal TCRB deep sequencing done wherever samples were available. Broad study findings and their caveats: Immune responses induced by the vaccine were seen in 90% to 95% of patients across multiple MHC alleles. PBMC samples for TCRB deep sequencing were selected based on availability. The authors noted that analyses of patient blood samples could not be reproduced because of sample limitations. Changes in the top peripheral T cell clonotypes picked up by TCRB sequencing did not appear to be linked to pseudoprogression.

About this clone: Its antigen is not yet known. No quality values exist for individual bases; no much larger clone is one base distant.

Explained via the paper, the time point label denotes: week 5, during vaccination. A 20-mer mutant IDH1 peptide at 300 micrograms in Montanide made up each vaccine dose, which was injected subcutaneously together with topical imiquimod. The donors had newly diagnosed IDH1-mutant astrocytomas of WHO grade 3 or 4 that showed loss of nuclear ATRX. The samples were drawn from NOA16, a multicentre, single-arm, open-label phase I trial in Germany that tested a mutant IDH1 peptide vaccine in humans for the first time. Genomic DNA for TCRB sequencing was isolated from EDTA blood with the DNeasy Blood and Tissue Kit. The germline V and J ends show losses of 2 bases and 4 bases respectively, and no gene match explains 2 bases of the junction. Reading from cysteine to phenylalanine, the CDR3 counts 14 amino acids. Only the CDR3 part of the read is kept: 42 bases, read in frame from the first base. As encoded in the germline V gene, CDR1 is SGHNT while CDR2 is YENEEA.

The library was obtained by the immunoSEQ multiplex PCR assay. Rearranged TCR beta chain sequences were amplified using the hsTCRB Kit according to the manufacturer's protocol. An Illumina MiSeq was used to sequence the TCRB libraries. The study's processing was this. The proprietary platform of the kit vendor was used for demultiplexing, trimming and gene mapping. TCRdb re-hosts the immuneACCESS table, in-frame sequences only. Its copies lack some clones; in the studies checked, an unresolved V gene accounts for under half of them, and the cause for the rest is not known. V and J calls and clone size are as listed in that table; D and trimming were resolved from the DNA. The sample yields 12,000 or so clones; about nine tenths were counted once. Less than 6% of the sample goes to the ten largest clones.

The chain is encoded by TRBV11-3 joined to TRBJ1-1, with 9 bases aligning to TRBD1. The source is a middle-aged woman with glioma. Some clones in this sample may be carry-over from other donors' samples. The sample here was PBMCs, taken from a glioma patient whose treatment included an IDH1 peptide vaccine. The DNA sequence is TGTGCCAGCAGCTTAACGGGACAGGGCACTGAAGCTTTCTTT. It specifies CASSLTGQGTEAFF.